This T cell receptor (beta chain) was captured by sequencing in a study of graft-versus-host responses after intestinal transplantation. Study-wide results and limits: Marrow from the recipient contained GvH clones, some of which had appeared first in ileum or blood.

To note about this clone: Antigen unknown.

The method was immunoSEQ multiplex PCR; TCRdb's version includes in-frame clones alone and lacks a portion of them. The top ten clones hold about 0.18% of a sample with about 97,000 clones, roughly nine tenths of them seen once. Material: unstimulated CD4+ T cells sorted from spleen or lymph node cells, obtained before transplant. The TCR sequence derives from a human donor who was the organ donor for an intestinal transplant.

The DNA for the CDR3 is TGTGCCAGCAGCCCAGAAGTAGGGGGCGCGGGCGGCTACACCTTC. Encoded protein: CASSPEVGGAGGYTF. The chain combines TRBV4-2 with TRBJ1-2, with 7 nucleotides matching TRBD1. Trimming cost V 4 bases and J 8 bases; bases outside gene matches: 13. CDR3 length: 15 amino acids. Germline V gene data show CDR1 as LGHNA and CDR2 as YNFKEQ.